The clone carrying this T cell receptor beta chain has just a few counts. Using RNA transcripts as the source, TCR beta CDR3 regions were amplified. A first-round RT-PCR of the TCR CDR3 used the HTBI primer set. MiXCR was run by TCRdb on the multiplex PCR reads, yielding one entry per CDR3 protein. The data contain fewer than 400,000 distinct CDR3 sequences, roughly 25% of them seen just once; the ten biggest clones take up less than 75%. Used for diagnoses were clinical symptoms, serum thyroxine and TRAb, thyroid ultrasound and orbital computed tomography. The data belong to a study of T cells in Graves' hyperthyroidism and ophthalmopathy. Trimming cost V 5 bases and J 2 bases; bases outside gene matches: 5. Germline CDR1 is KGHSH and CDR2 is LQKENI. This CDR3 has 16 residues.

The chain recombines TRBV18 with TRBJ1-3; 11 nucleotides agree with TRBD1. This clonotype was obtained from a middle-aged man with Graves' hyperthyroidism. The specimen sequenced was blood. The CDR3 loop reads CASSTGQGAAGNTIYF. The CDR3 DNA reads TGTGCCAGCTCAACAGGACAGGGGGCGGCTGGAAACACCATATATTTT.